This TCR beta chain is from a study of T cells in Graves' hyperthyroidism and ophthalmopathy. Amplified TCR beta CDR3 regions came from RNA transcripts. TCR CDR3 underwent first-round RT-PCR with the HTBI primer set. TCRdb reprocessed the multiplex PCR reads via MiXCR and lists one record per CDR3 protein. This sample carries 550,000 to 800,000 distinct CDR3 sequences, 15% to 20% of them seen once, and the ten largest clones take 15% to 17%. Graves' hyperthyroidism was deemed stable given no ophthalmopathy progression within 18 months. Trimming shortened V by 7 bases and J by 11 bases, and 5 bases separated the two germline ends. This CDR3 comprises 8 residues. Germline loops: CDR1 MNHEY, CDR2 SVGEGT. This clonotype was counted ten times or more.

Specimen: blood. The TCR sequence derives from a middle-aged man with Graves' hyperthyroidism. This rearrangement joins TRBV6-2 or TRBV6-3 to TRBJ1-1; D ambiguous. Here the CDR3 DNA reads TGTGCCAGCACGGCCGCTTTCTTT. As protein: CASTAAFF.